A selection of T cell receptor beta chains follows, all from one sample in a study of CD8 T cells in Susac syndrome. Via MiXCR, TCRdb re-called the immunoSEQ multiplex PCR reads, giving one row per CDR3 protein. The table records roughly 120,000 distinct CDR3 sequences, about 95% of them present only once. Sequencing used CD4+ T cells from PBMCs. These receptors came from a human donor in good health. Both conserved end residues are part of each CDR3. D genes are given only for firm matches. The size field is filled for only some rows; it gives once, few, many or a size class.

CDR3 DNA: TGCGCCAGCAGCTTTGTGGGAGGGCCCGATGAGCAGTTCTTC
CDR3 protein: CASSFVGGPDEQFF
J gene: TRBJ2-1
D gene: TRBD2
clone size: -
V gene: TRBV5-1

CDR3 DNA: TGTGCCAGCACCTCACGAGCCATTTATGGCTACACCTTC
CDR3 protein: CASTSRAIYGYTF
J gene: TRBJ1-2
D gene: -
clone size: -
V gene: TRBV6-5

CDR3 DNA: TGCAGCGTTGAAAAAAGCGGGAGGGCCACCGGGGAGCTGTTTTTT
CDR3 protein: CSVEKSGRATGELFF
J gene: TRBJ2-2
D gene: TRBD2
clone size: -
V gene: TRBV29-1

CDR3 DNA: TGTGCCAGCTCACCCGACACGGGCACAGATACGCAGTATTTT
CDR3 protein: CASSPDTGTDTQYF
J gene: TRBJ2-3
D gene: -
clone size: -
V gene: TRBV18

CDR3 DNA: TGCGCCAGCAGGGCGGAGGGCGCCTCATATGGCTACACCTTC
CDR3 protein: CASRAEGASYGYTF
J gene: TRBJ1-2
D gene: -
clone size: -
V gene: TRBV5-1

CDR3 DNA: TGTGCCAGTAGTCCCCTAGCGGGAGCGGCCAAAAACATTCAGTACTTC
CDR3 protein: CASSPLAGAAKNIQYF
J gene: TRBJ2-4
D gene: TRBD2
clone size: -
V gene: TRBV19

CDR3 DNA: TGTGCCAGCAGCGTACTGGAGTCCACCGGGGAGCTGTTTTTT
CDR3 protein: CASSVLESTGELFF
J gene: TRBJ2-2
D gene: -
clone size: -
V gene: TRBV9

CDR3 DNA: TGTGCCAGCAGCATCTCCTATGGCTACACCTTC
CDR3 protein: CASSISYGYTF
J gene: TRBJ1-2
D gene: -
clone size: -
V gene: TRBV6-1

CDR3 DNA: TGCAGTGCTCAGCCGCTTACAGAAGGCAATCAGCCCCAGCATTTT
CDR3 protein: CSAQPLTEGNQPQHF
J gene: TRBJ1-5
D gene: -
clone size: once
V gene: TRBV20-1

CDR3 DNA: TGCAGCGTTACACCAGGGGATGGCAATCAGCCCCAGCATTTT
CDR3 protein: CSVTPGDGNQPQHF
J gene: TRBJ1-5
D gene: -
clone size: -
V gene: TRBV29-1

CDR3 DNA: TGTGCCAGCAGCTTGGCTGTCAGGGCGGAGACCCAGTACTTC
CDR3 protein: CASSLAVRAETQYF
J gene: TRBJ2-5
D gene: -
clone size: -
V gene: TRBV5-6

CDR3 DNA: TGTGCCAGCAGCTCGCCTACACGGACCGGGAGGTGGGGCGAGCAGTACTTC
CDR3 protein: CASSSPTRTGRWGEQYF
J gene: TRBJ2-7
D gene: TRBD2
clone size: -
V gene: TRBV5-6

CDR3 DNA: TGTGCCAGCAATCCGGGACAGGGGAACACCATATATTTT
CDR3 protein: CASNPGQGNTIYF
J gene: TRBJ1-3
D gene: TRBD1
clone size: -
V gene: TRBV16

CDR3 DNA: TGTGCCAGCAGAGGCGCCGGGACAGGCGGAGGCTACACCTTC
CDR3 protein: CASRGAGTGGGYTF
J gene: TRBJ1-2
D gene: TRBD1
clone size: -
V gene: TRBV12-3/TRBV12-4

CDR3 DNA: TGCGCCAGCAGCCAACGTGTCGGCGGGAGGGCCTGGACAGATACGCAGTATTTT
CDR3 protein: CASSQRVGGRAWTDTQYF
J gene: TRBJ2-3
D gene: TRBD2
clone size: -
V gene: TRBV4-3

CDR3 DNA: TGCGCCAGCAGTGGTCAGATAGGGACTGAAGCTTTCTTT
CDR3 protein: CASSGQIGTEAFF
J gene: TRBJ1-1
D gene: -
clone size: -
V gene: TRBV10-2

CDR3 DNA: TGTGCCAGCAGAATCAGGGATCACACCGGGGAGCTGTTTTTT
CDR3 protein: CASRIRDHTGELFF
J gene: TRBJ2-2
D gene: -
clone size: -
V gene: TRBV5-4

CDR3 DNA: TGTGCCAGCAGTATACTATTCGGCTACGAGCAGTACTTC
CDR3 protein: CASSILFGYEQYF
J gene: TRBJ2-7
D gene: -
clone size: -
V gene: TRBV6-2/TRBV6-3

CDR3 DNA: TGTGCCAGCAGTGGGAAAGCGGGAGTGGTCCCCCAGTATTTT
CDR3 protein: CASSGKAGVVPQYF
J gene: TRBJ2-3
D gene: TRBD2
clone size: -
V gene: TRBV2

CDR3 DNA: TGCAGTGCTAAAGGGGCGACTAGCGGGACTTACAATGAGCAGTTCTTC
CDR3 protein: CSAKGATSGTYNEQFF
J gene: TRBJ2-1
D gene: TRBD2
clone size: -
V gene: TRBV20-1

CDR3 DNA: TGTGCCAGCAGGCGGACTAGCGGGACTATGCAGTTCTTC
CDR3 protein: CASRRTSGTMQFF
J gene: TRBJ2-1
D gene: TRBD2
clone size: -
V gene: TRBV7-2

CDR3 DNA: TGTGCCAGCAGCGTTGGTAGCGGGAGGGCCGCTAATACGCAGTATTTT
CDR3 protein: CASSVGSGRAANTQYF
J gene: TRBJ2-3
D gene: TRBD2
clone size: -
V gene: TRBV9

CDR3 DNA: TGTGCCAGCAGCAGGGGGGGGTCTTTTGAAGCTTTCTTT
CDR3 protein: CASSRGGSFEAFF
J gene: TRBJ1-1
D gene: TRBD1
clone size: -
V gene: TRBV2

CDR3 DNA: TGCGCCAGCAGCTCTCGTCCTATGGCTACTGGGAGCTCCTACGAGCAGTACTTC
CDR3 protein: CASSSRPMATGSSYEQYF
J gene: TRBJ2-7
D gene: -
clone size: -
V gene: TRBV5-1

CDR3 DNA: TGCAGCGTTCGTAGTGGACTAGCGGGAGAAGAGCAGTTCTTC
CDR3 protein: CSVRSGLAGEEQFF
J gene: TRBJ2-1
D gene: TRBD2
clone size: few
V gene: TRBV29-1

CDR3 DNA: TGCAGTGCCGGCCCGGGTTTTAGCACAGATACGCAGTATTTT
CDR3 protein: CSAGPGFSTDTQYF
J gene: TRBJ2-3
D gene: -
clone size: -
V gene: TRBV20-1

CDR3 DNA: TGTGCCAGCAGTAGGGATCTCCAAGAGACCCAGTACTTC
CDR3 protein: CASSRDLQETQYF
J gene: TRBJ2-5
D gene: -
clone size: -
V gene: TRBV6-1

CDR3 DNA: TGTGCCTGGAGAGGCATAGGGTATTACGAGCAGTACTTC
CDR3 protein: CAWRGIGYYEQYF
J gene: TRBJ2-7
D gene: -
clone size: -
V gene: TRBV30

CDR3 DNA: TGTGCCAGCAGCCGAGGGTGGCAAGAGACCCAGTACTTC
CDR3 protein: CASSRGWQETQYF
J gene: TRBJ2-5
D gene: -
clone size: once
V gene: TRBV3-1

CDR3 DNA: TGTGCCAGCAGCGGCTCTTTCGGGGGAGTTGGGAAGGAGACCCAGTACTTC
CDR3 protein: CASSGSFGGVGKETQYF
J gene: TRBJ2-5
D gene: -
clone size: once
V gene: TRBV7-2

CDR3 DNA: TGTGCCAGCTCAACTGGGGGGCGAAATCAGCCCCAGCATTTT
CDR3 protein: CASSTGGRNQPQHF
J gene: TRBJ1-5
D gene: -
clone size: -
V gene: TRBV18

CDR3 DNA: TGTGCCAGTACCATCAGAGGGACAGGTCTGCACTATGGCTACACCTTC
CDR3 protein: CASTIRGTGLHYGYTF
J gene: TRBJ1-2
D gene: TRBD1
clone size: -
V gene: TRBV19

CDR3 DNA: TGTGCCAGCAGTGGACAGGGCACCAGCGAGCAGTACTTC
CDR3 protein: CASSGQGTSEQYF
J gene: TRBJ2-7
D gene: TRBD1
clone size: -
V gene: TRBV2

CDR3 DNA: TGTGCCAGTTTTACAGGGGTCACTGAAGCTTTCTTT
CDR3 protein: CASFTGVTEAFF
J gene: TRBJ1-1
D gene: TRBD1
clone size: -
V gene: TRBV12-3/TRBV12-4

CDR3 DNA: TGTGCCAGCAGCCTCACTCCAGGGGGGAGCAATCAGCCCCAGCATTTT
CDR3 protein: CASSLTPGGSNQPQHF
J gene: TRBJ1-5
D gene: TRBD1
clone size: -
V gene: TRBV6-6

CDR3 DNA: TGTGCCAGCAGCTTTCCCAGACAGGGGAACACTGAAGCTTTCTTT
CDR3 protein: CASSFPRQGNTEAFF
J gene: TRBJ1-1
D gene: TRBD1
clone size: -
V gene: TRBV7-9

CDR3 DNA: TGCGCCAGCAGTCAATCGCCTAGCCCGAAACTCGGGGTGTACGAGCAGTACTTC
CDR3 protein: CASSQSPSPKLGVYEQYF
J gene: TRBJ2-7
D gene: -
clone size: -
V gene: TRBV23-1

CDR3 DNA: TGTGCCAGCAGACGGGACAGGGGTCCTGAAGCTTTCTTT
CDR3 protein: CASRRDRGPEAFF
J gene: TRBJ1-1
D gene: TRBD1
clone size: -
V gene: TRBV2

CDR3 DNA: TGTGCCAGCAGCCCCCCTATAGGGAGCTCCTACAATGAGCAGTTCTTC
CDR3 protein: CASSPPIGSSYNEQFF
J gene: TRBJ2-1
D gene: -
clone size: once
V gene: TRBV3-1

CDR3 DNA: TGTGCCGACTCTCCAGGAGGTAACTATGGCTACACCTTC
CDR3 protein: CADSPGGNYGYTF
J gene: TRBJ1-2
D gene: -
clone size: -
V gene: TRBV2

CDR3 DNA: TGTGCCAGCAGCCATCAGTACTACGAGCAGTACTTC
CDR3 protein: CASSHQYYEQYF
J gene: TRBJ2-7
D gene: -
clone size: -
V gene: TRBV4-2

CDR3 DNA: TGTGCCAGCAGTGAGGGTGCAATGATTTCCTACAATGAGCAGTTCTTC
CDR3 protein: CASSEGAMISYNEQFF
J gene: TRBJ2-1
D gene: -
clone size: -
V gene: TRBV25-1